Below, 22 T cell receptor beta chains from the same sample are listed, as sequenced in a study of cytomegalovirus exposure and HLA in healthy donors (TCRdb year 2017). Library preparation used the immunoSEQ multiplex PCR assay. What TCRdb holds here is the immuneACCESS table cut down to in-frame rearrangements. Part of the clones is not present; checked against another copy, under half of the missing clones reflect an unresolved V gene, and the others are unexplained. For this sample there are 100,000 to 150,000 clones; more than 95% appear just once. The biggest ten clones account for 1.7% of the sample. The specimen was PBMCs. These receptors came from a man in his late teens or twenties in good health and CMV-seronegative.

The V and J genes are TRBV2 and TRBJ2-7; unclear D gene. Per germline, CDR1 SNHLY and CDR2 FYNNEI. The CDR3 contains 11 residues. Deletions cut 6 bases from V and 2 bases from J, with 5 bases between. CDR3 nucleotide sequence: TGTGCCAGCAGGGCTGCCTACGAGCAGTACTTC. Its translation: CASRAAYEQYF. The full variable domain, rest sourced from reference TRBV2 and TRBJ2-7, is EPEVTQTPSHQVTQMGQEVILRCVPISNHLYFYWYRQILGQKVEFLVSFYNNEISEKSEIFDDQFSVERPDGSNFTLKIRSTKLEDSAMYFCASRAAYEQYFGPGTRLTVT.

CDR3 protein: CASSVEGAVSNQPQHF. The CDR3 coding sequence is TGTGCCAGCAGCGTTGAAGGGGCGGTAAGCAATCAGCCCCAGCATTTT. The chain joins TRBV7-2 to TRBJ1-5; possible D gene TRBD1, 5 bases. This CDR3 contains 16 residues. Germline assignment: CDR1 SGHTA and CDR2 FQGNSA. Trimming took 5 bases from V and 1 from J, leaving 15 bases between them.

The CDR3 DNA is TGTGCCTGGAGTGTACCCTCAGTGAACACTGAAGCTTTCTTT. Protein product: CAWSVPSVNTEAFF. This chain connects TRBV30 to TRBJ1-1, with D unclear. There are 14 residues in the CDR3. V was cut by 0 bases and J by 0 bases, with 8 bases left in between. CDR1 and CDR2 from the germline V gene are GTSNPN and SVGIG (reference sequence).

The rearrangement uses TRBV19 and TRBJ2-1; TRBD2 aligns across 9 bases. The CDR3 has 15 amino acids. CDR1 LNHDA and CDR2 SQIVND come from the germline V gene (reference sequence). The junction had 7 bases not matched to a gene; V was cut back by 6 bases and J by 4 bases. DNA of the CDR3: TGTGCCAGTAGCAGATGGCGGGAGGGGTACAATGAGCAGTTCTTC. Translating gives CASSRWREGYNEQFF.

The chain is built from TRBV4-3 and TRBJ2-7; D not resolved. Trimming cost V 1 base and J 7 bases, with 17 bases left between them. Germline V gene data show CDR1 as LGHNA and CDR2 as YSLEER. The CDR3 runs to 15 residues. The CDR3 nucleotides are TGCGCCAGCAGCCAAGTGGCCTTCTCAGCCAGGGAGCAGTACTTC. It encodes CASSQVAFSAREQYF.

The chain couples TRBV5-1 to TRBJ2-1, with D uncertain. Germline loops: CDR1 SGHRS, CDR2 YFSETQ. V dropped 0 bases and J dropped 5 bases, with 6 bases sitting between them. The CDR3 consists of 13 residues. In DNA form, the CDR3 reads TGCGCCAGCAGCTTGGCAGGCCACAATGAGCAGTTCTTC. Translation: CASSLAGHNEQFF.

The rearrangement links TRBV5-6 to TRBJ1-1; D call uncertain. This CDR3 spans 14 amino acids. Deletions cut 4 bases from V and 1 base from J, with 11 bases between. Germline loops: CDR1 SGHDT, CDR2 YYEEEE. CDR3 amino acids: CASSPGISNTEAFF. Written as DNA, the CDR3 is TGTGCCAGCAGCCCGGGGATTTCGAACACTGAAGCTTTCTTT.

The J gene is TRBJ2-2, the V gene TRBV5-1, with TRBD2 matching over 7 bases. V shed 0 bases, J shed 3 bases, and the junction held 5 bases outside the gene matches. This CDR3 has 16 residues. Looked up from germline, CDR1 is SGHRS and CDR2 is YFSETQ. The CDR3 sequence is CASSLAGGRDTGELFF. The CDR3 DNA follows: TGCGCCAGCAGCTTGGCGGGAGGAAGGGACACCGGGGAGCTGTTTTTT. Complete variable domain (other parts from reference TRBV5-1 and TRBJ2-2): KAGVTQTPRYLIKTRGQQVTLSCSPISGHRSVSWYQQTPGQGLQFLFEYFSETQRNKGNFPGRFSGRQFSNSRSEMNVSTLELGDSALYLCASSLAGGRDTGELFFGEGSRLTVL.

The V gene is TRBV28, the J gene TRBJ1-5; tentative D call: TRBD1 (6 bases). V was shortened by 7 bases and J by 2 bases, with 12 bases between the two germline ends. The CDR3 length is 14 residues. Germline-derived CDR1 and CDR2 are MDHEN and SYDVKM. CDR3 protein: CASKPRQGNQPQHF. Here the CDR3 DNA reads TGTGCCAGCAAACCGAGACAGGGCAATCAGCCCCAGCATTTT. Full variable domain (outside the CDR3, taken from reference TRBV28 and TRBJ1-5): DVKVTQSSRYLVKRTGEKVFLECVQDMDHENMFWYRQDPGLGLRLIYFSYDVKMKEKGDIPEGYSVSREKKERFSLILESASTNQTSMYLCASKPRQGNQPQHFGDGTRLSIL.

V and J are TRBV18 and TRBJ2-7; 9 bases fit TRBD1. The CDR3 runs to 15 residues. Germline-derived CDR1 and CDR2 are KGHSH and LQKENI. The ends lost 5 bases at V and 3 bases at J; junction bases unmatched: 8. CDR3 bases: TGTGCCAGCTCAGGGACAGGGATATTGGACTACGAGCAGTACTTC. It yields the protein CASSGTGILDYEQYF.

V usage is TRBV28 and J usage is TRBJ2-7; 8 positions agree with TRBD2. V trimming: 2 bases; J trimming: 0 bases; junction bases outside the gene matches: 3. Germline CDR1 MDHEN, CDR2 SYDVKM. The CDR3 sequence is 15 residues long. CDR3 bases: TGTGCCAGCAGTTTAATCAGCGGGGGCTCCTACGAGCAGTACTTC. It yields the protein CASSLISGGSYEQYF.

CDR3 amino acids: CSVGVRGQPQHF. The CDR3 region has the DNA TGCAGCGTTGGTGTGCGGGGTCAGCCCCAGCATTTT. The chain employs TRBV29-1 and TRBJ1-5; D is unresolved. CDR3 length equals 12 residues. Trimming pared 4 bases from V and 6 bases from J, leaving 10 bases between. CDR1 SQVTM and CDR2 ANQGSEA come from the germline V gene. Based on the CDR3 plus reference TRBV29-1 and TRBJ1-5, the full variable domain is SAVISQKPSRDICQRGTSLTIQCQVDSQVTMMFWYRQQPGQSLTLIATANQGSEATYESGFVIDKFPISRPNLTFSTLTVSNMSPEDSSIYLCSVGVRGQPQHFGDGTRLSIL.

V and J are TRBV27 and TRBJ2-4; D is possibly TRBD2 (6 bases). V lost 6 bases and J lost 3, with 18 bases in between. The CDR3 spans 16 residues. Per the germline V gene, CDR1 is MNHEY and CDR2 is SMNVEV (reference sequence). The DNA for the CDR3 is TGTGCCAGCAGGACGGGAGCGGAGGATGGCAAAAACATTCAGTACTTC. Its protein product is CASRTGAEDGKNIQYF.

CDR3 region: CASSRAGNIQYF. Written as DNA, the CDR3 is TGTGCCAGCAGTCGGGCGGGAAACATTCAGTACTTC. The chain employs TRBV6-6 and TRBJ2-4, with D possibly TRBD2 on 5 matching bases. The CDR3 length is 12 residues. Per the germline V gene, CDR1 is MNHNY and CDR2 is SVGAGI (reference sequence). V was shortened by 5 bases and J by 6 bases, with 8 bases between the two germline ends.

J is TRBJ2-3 and V is TRBV27, with TRBD1 matching over 9 bases. Trimming cost V 10 bases and J 6 bases; bases outside gene matches: 2. Germline V gene data show CDR1 as MNHEY and CDR2 as SMNVEV (reference sequence). CDR3 length: 11 amino acids. The CDR3 DNA sequence: TGTGCCACCGACAGGGGGGATACGCAGTATTTT. Residues: CATDRGDTQYF.

The chain recombines TRBV4-1 with TRBJ2-1, with TRBD2 identical over 10 bases. Germline trimming cut 4 bases from V and 5 bases from J; bases unmatched to any gene: 14. Germline V gives CDR1 MGHRA, CDR2 YSYEKL. CDR3 length: 18 amino acids. CDR3 nucleotides: TGCGCCAGCAGCCGCAACCCTTCTAGCGGGAGCTTACACAATGAGCAGTTCTTC. Encoded protein: CASSRNPSSGSLHNEQFF.

The chain has TRBV7-9 and TRBJ2-5; 8 bases are a match to TRBD2. Trimming took 4 bases from V and 2 from J; bases not matched to a gene: 0. The germline CDR1 and CDR2 sequences are SEHNR and FQNEAQ (reference sequence). The CDR3 spans 13 residues. CDR3 protein: CASSSSGQETQYF. Here the CDR3 DNA reads TGTGCCAGCAGCTCTAGCGGGCAAGAGACCCAGTACTTC.

The chain combines TRBV28 with TRBJ1-5, with 9 bases identical to TRBD1. This CDR3 spans 15 amino acids. V trimming: 5 bases; J trimming: 7 bases; junction bases outside the gene matches: 9. Germline lookup yields CDR1 MDHEN and CDR2 SYDVKM. The DNA of the CDR3 is TGTGCCAGCAGTCCCCGGGACAGGGTTAGCCAGCCCCAGCATTTT. It codes for CASSPRDRVSQPQHF.

The chain uses TRBV5-6 and TRBJ2-7, with a possible D match to TRBD2 (6 bases). This CDR3 is built from 15 residues. Between the trimmed V and J ends, which lost 4 bases and 0 bases, there was a span of 14 bases. The V gene's germline CDR1 is SGHDT and CDR2 YYEEEE. CDR3 region: CASSQISGPSYEQYF. The CDR3 DNA reads TGTGCCAGCAGCCAAATTAGCGGTCCCTCCTACGAGCAGTACTTC. The variable domain in full, with the rest retrieved from reference TRBV5-6 and TRBJ2-7, is DAGVTQSPTHLIKTRGQQVTLRCSPKSGHDTVSWYQQALGQGPQFIFQYYEEEERQRGNFPDRFSGHQFPNYSSELNVNALLLGDSALYLCASSQISGPSYEQYFGPGTRLTVT.

The rearrangement uses TRBV5-1 and TRBJ1-2, with D possibly matching TRBD1 (6 bases). From germline, CDR1 is SGHRS and CDR2 YFSETQ. This CDR3 has 15 residues. V was cut by 4 bases and J by 5 bases, with 18 bases left in between. CDR3 sequence: CASSPIQGSRYGYTF. The CDR3 bases are TGCGCCAGCAGCCCAATACAGGGTTCGCGGTATGGCTACACCTTC.

V is TRBV7-2 and J is TRBJ2-1, with D perhaps matching TRBD2 (6 bases). V lost 5 bases and J 6 bases, leaving 11 bases between the germline ends. This CDR3 spans 13 amino acids. Germline loops: CDR1 SGHTA, CDR2 FQGNSA. CDR3 sequence reads: CASSPAGRNEQFF. The CDR3, as DNA: TGTGCCAGCAGCCCGGCGGGGCGCAATGAGCAGTTCTTC.

The chain links TRBV11-3 to TRBJ2-7, with TRBD1 identical over 10 bases. In germline, CDR1 is SGHNT, CDR2 YENEEA. The CDR3 is made up of 14 amino acids. Trimming removed 5 bases from V and 6 bases from J; junction bases left unmatched: 7. The CDR3 reads CASSATGTGVEQYF. The CDR3 DNA reads TGTGCCAGCAGCGCTACCGGGACAGGGGTCGAGCAGTACTTC.